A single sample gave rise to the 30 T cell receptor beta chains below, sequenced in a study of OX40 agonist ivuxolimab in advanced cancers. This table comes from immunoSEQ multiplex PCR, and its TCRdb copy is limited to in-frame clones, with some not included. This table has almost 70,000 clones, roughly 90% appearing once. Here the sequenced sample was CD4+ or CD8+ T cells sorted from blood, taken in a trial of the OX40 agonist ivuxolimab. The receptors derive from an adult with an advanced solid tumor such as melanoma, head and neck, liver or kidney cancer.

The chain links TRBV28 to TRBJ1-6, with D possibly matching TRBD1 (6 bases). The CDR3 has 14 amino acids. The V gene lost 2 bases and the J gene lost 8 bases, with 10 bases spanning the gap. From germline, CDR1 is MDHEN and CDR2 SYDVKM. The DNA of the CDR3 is TGTGCCAGCAGTTTAGGCCAGGGGTATTCACCCCTCCACTTT. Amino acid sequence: CASSLGQGYSPLHF.

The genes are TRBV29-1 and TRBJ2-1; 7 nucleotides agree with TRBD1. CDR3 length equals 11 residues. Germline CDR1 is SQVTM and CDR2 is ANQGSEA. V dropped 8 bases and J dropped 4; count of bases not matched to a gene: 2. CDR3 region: CSSDRYNEQFF. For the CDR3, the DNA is TGCAGCTCGGACAGGTACAATGAGCAGTTCTTC.

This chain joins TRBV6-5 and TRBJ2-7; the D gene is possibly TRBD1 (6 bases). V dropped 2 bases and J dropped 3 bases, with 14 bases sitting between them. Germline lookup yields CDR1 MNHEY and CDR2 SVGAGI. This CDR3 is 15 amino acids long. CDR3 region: CASSYQRDKYYEQYF. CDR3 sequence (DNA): TGTGCCAGCAGTTACCAAAGGGACAAGTACTACGAGCAGTACTTC.

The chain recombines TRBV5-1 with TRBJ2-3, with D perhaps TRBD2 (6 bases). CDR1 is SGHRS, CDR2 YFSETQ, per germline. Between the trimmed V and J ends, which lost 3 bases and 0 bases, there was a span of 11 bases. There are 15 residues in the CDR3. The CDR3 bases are TGCGCCAGCAGCTCGGGGGTGGCTAGCACAGATACGCAGTATTTT. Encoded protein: CASSSGVASTDTQYF.

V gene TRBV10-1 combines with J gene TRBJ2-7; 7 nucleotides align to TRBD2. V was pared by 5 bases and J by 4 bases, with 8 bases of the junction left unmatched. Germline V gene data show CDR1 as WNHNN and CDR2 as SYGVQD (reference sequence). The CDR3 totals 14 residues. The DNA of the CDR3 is TGCGCCAGCAGTTCATCGGGGGAGGGATACGAGCAGTACTTC. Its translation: CASSSSGEGYEQYF.

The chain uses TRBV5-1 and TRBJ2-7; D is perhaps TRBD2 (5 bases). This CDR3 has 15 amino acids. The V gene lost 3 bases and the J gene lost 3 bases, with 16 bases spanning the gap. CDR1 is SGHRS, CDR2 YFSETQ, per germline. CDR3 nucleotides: TGCGCCAGCAGCTCTGGTCCGGGGTACAACTACGAGCAGTACTTC. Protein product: CASSSGPGYNYEQYF.

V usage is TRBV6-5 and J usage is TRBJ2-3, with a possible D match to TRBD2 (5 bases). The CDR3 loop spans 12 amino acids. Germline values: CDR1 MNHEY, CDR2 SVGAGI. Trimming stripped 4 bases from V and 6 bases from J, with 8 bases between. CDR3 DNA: TGTGCCAGCAGTTCTATAGCGGATACGCAGTATTTT. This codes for CASSSIADTQYF.

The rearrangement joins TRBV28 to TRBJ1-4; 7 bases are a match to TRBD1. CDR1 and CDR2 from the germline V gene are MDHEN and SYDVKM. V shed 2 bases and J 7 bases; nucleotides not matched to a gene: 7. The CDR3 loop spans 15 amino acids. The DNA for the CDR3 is TGTGCCAGCAGTTTAATACAGGGGCAGGGTGAAAAACTGTTTTTT. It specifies CASSLIQGQGEKLFF.

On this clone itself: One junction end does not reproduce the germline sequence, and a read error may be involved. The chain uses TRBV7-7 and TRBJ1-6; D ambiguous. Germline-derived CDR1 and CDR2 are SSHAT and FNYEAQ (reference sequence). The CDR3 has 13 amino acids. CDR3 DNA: TGTGCTAGCAGCTCGGACTATAATTCACCCCTCCACTTT. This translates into CASSSDYNSPLHF.

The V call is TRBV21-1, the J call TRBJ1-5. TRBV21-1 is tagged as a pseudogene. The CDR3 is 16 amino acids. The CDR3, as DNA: TGTGCCAGCAGCAAACTCCGGAGGCAGTCTGGTCAGCCCCAGCATTTT. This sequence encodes CASSKLRRQSGQPQHF.

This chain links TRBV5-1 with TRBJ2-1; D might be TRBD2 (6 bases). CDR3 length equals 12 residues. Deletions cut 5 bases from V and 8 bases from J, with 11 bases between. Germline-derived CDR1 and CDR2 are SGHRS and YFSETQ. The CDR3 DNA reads TGCGCCAGCAGTCTTTCGGGGGATGAGCAGTTCTTC. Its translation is CASSLSGDEQFF.

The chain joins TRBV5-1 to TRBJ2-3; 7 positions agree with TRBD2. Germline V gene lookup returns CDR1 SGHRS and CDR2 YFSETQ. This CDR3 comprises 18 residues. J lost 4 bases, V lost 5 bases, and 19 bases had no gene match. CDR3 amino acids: CASSILGRATRGSDTQYF. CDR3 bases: TGCGCCAGCAGTATTCTGGGGAGGGCCACACGGGGTTCAGATACGCAGTATTTT.

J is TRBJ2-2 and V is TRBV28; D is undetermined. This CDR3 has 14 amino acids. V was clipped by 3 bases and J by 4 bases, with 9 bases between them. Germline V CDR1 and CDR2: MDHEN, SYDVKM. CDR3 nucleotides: TGTGCCAGCAGTTTGGGTACTCTCACCGGGGAGCTGTTTTTT. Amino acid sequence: CASSLGTLTGELFF.

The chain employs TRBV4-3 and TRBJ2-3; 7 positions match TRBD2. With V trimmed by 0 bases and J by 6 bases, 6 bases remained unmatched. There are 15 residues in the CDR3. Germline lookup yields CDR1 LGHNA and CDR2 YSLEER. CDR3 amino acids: CASSQEGGRGDTQYF. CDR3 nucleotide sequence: TGCGCCAGCAGCCAAGAAGGCGGGAGAGGTGATACGCAGTATTTT.

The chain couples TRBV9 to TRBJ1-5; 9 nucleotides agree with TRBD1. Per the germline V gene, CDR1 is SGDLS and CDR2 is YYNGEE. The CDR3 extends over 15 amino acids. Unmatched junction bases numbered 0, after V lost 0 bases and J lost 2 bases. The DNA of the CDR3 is TGTGCCAGCAGCGTAGGGACAGGGGGCAATCAGCCCCAGCATTTT. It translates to CASSVGTGGNQPQHF.

The CDR3 DNA reads TGTGCCAGTCGGCAGGGGGGGAACACCGGGGAGCTGTTTTTT. Protein: CASRQGGNTGELFF. The chain uses TRBV28 and TRBJ2-2; D perhaps matches TRBD1 (7 bases). The CDR3 is made up of 14 amino acids. V gave up 9 bases and J gave up 1 base, with 12 bases separating them. Per the germline V gene, CDR1 is MDHEN and CDR2 is SYDVKM. Together with reference TRBV28 and TRBJ2-2, the CDR3 gives the full variable domain: DVKVTQSSRYLVKRTGEKVFLECVQDMDHENMFWYRQDPGLGLRLIYFSYDVKMKEKGDIPEGYSVSREKKERFSLILESASTNQTSMYLCASRQGGNTGELFFGEGSRLTVL.

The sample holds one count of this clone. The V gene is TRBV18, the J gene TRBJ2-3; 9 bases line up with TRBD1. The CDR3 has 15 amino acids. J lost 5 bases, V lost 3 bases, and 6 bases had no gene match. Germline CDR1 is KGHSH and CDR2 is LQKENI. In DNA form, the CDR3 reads TGTGCCAGCTCACCCCCTCGGACAGGGGTAGATACGCAGTATTTT. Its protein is CASSPPRTGVDTQYF.

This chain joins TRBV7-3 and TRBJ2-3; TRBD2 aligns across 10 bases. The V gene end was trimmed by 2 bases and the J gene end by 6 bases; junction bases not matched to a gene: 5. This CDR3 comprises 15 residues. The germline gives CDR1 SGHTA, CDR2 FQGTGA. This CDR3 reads CASSLEAGGPDTQYF. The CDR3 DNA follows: TGTGCCAGCAGCTTAGAAGCGGGAGGGCCCGATACGCAGTATTTT.

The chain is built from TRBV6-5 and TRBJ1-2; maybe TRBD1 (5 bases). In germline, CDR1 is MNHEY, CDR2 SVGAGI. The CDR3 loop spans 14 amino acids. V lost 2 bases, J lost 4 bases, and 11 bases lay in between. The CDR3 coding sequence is TGTGCCAGCAGTTACCCTCAGGGCCTCTATGGCTACACCTTC. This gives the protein CASSYPQGLYGYTF.

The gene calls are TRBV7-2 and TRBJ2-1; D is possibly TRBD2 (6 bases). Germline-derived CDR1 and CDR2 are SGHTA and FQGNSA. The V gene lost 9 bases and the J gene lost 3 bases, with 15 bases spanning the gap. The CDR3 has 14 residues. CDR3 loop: CASRRESGYNEQFF. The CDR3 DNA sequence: TGTGCCAGTAGGAGGGAGTCAGGCTACAATGAGCAGTTCTTC.

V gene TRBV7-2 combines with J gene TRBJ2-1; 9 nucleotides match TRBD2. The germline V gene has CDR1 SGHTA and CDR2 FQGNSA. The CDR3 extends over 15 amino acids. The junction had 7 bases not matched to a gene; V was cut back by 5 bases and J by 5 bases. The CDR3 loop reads CASSQTSGLDNEQFF. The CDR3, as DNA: TGTGCCAGCAGCCAAACTAGCGGGCTCGACAATGAGCAGTTCTTC.

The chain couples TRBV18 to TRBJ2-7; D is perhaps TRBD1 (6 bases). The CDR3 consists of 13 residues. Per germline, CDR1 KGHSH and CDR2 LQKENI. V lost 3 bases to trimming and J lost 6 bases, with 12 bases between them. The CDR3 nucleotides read TGTGCCAGCTCACCGGCCCAGGGGCTCGAGCAGTACTTC. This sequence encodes CASSPAQGLEQYF. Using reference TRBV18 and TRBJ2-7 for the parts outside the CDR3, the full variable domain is NAGVMQNPRHLVRRRGQEARLRCSPMKGHSHVYWYRQLPEEGLKFMVYLQKENIIDESGMPKERFSAEFPKEGPSILRIQQVVRGDSAAYFCASSPAQGLEQYFGPGTRLTVT.

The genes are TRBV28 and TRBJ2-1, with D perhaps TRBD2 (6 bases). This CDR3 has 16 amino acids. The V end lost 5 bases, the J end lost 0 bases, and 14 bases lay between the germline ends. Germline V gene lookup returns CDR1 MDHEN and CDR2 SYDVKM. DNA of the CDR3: TGTGCCAGCAGTATAAGCCTAGCGAGCTCCTACAATGAGCAGTTCTTC. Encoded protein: CASSISLASSYNEQFF.

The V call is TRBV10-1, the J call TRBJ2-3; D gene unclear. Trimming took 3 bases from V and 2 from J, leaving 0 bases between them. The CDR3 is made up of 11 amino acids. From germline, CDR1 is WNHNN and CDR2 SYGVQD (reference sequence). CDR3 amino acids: CASSDTDTQYF. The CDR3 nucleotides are TGCGCCAGCAGTGACACAGATACGCAGTATTTT.

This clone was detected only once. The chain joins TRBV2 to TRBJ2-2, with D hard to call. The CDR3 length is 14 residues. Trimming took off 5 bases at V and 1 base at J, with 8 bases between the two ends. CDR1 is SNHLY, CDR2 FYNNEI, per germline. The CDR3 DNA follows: TGTGCCAGCAGTCCCCATCGGAACACCGGGGAGCTGTTTTTT. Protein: CASSPHRNTGELFF.

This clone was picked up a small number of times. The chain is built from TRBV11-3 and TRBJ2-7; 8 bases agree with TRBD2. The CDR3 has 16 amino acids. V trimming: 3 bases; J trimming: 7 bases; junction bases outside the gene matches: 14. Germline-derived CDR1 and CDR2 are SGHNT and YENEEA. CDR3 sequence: CASSFQGTGGPREQYF. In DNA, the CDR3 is TGTGCCAGCAGCTTCCAAGGGACGGGAGGGCCGAGGGAGCAGTACTTC.

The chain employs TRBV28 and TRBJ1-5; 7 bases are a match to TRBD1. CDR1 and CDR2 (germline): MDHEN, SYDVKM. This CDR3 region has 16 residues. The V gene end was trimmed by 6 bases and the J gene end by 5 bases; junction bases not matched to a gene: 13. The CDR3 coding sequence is TGTGCCAGCAGAGTTTGGGGTGACAGGGCCTATCAGCCCCAGCATTTT. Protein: CASRVWGDRAYQPQHF.

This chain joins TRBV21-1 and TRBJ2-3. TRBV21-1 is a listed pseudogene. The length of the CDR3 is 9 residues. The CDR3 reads CASTDTQYF. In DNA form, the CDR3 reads TGTGCCAGCACAGATACGCAGTATTTT.

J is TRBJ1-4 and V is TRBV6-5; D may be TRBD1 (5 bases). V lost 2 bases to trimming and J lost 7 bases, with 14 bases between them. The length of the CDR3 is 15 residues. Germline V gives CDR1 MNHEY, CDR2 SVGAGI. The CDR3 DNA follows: TGTGCCAGCAGTTACGCCGTAGGGGCAGGTGAAAAACTGTTTTTT. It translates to CASSYAVGAGEKLFF.

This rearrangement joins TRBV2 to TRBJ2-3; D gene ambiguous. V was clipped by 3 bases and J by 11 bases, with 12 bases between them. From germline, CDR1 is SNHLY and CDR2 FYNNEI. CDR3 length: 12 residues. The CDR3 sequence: CASSDWAPQQYF. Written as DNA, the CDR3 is TGTGCCAGCAGTGATTGGGCTCCGCAGCAGTATTTT.